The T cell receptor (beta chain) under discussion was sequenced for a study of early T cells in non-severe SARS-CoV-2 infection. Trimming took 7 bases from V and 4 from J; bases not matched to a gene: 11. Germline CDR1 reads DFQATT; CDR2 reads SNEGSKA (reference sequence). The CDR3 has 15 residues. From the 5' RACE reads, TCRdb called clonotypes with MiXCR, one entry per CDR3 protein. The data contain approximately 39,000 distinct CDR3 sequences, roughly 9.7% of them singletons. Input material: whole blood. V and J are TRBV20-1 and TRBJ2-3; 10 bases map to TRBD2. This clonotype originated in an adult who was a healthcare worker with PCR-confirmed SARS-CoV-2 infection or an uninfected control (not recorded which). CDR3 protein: CSVPLLAGKADTQYF. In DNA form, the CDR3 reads TGCAGTGTCCCCTTACTAGCGGGGAAGGCAGATACGCAGTATTTT.